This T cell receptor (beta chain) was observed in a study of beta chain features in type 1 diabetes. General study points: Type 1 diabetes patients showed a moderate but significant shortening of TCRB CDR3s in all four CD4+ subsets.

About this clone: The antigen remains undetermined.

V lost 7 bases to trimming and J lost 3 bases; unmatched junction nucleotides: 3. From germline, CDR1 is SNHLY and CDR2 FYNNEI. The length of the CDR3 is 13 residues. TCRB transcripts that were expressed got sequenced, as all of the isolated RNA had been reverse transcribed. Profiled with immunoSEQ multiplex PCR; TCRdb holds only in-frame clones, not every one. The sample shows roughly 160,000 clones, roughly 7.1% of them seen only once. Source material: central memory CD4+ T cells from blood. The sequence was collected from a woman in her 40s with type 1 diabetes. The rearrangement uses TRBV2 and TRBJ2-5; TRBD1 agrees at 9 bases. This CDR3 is CASTRDREETQYF. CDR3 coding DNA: TGTGCCAGCACCCGGGACAGGGAAGAGACCCAGTACTTC.